This TCR beta chain emerged from a study of T-cell reconstitution after alpha-beta-depleted transplantation in children listed by TCRdb under 2016. Study-level background: Using TCR repertoire profiling, the study quantitatively followed how T-cell immune reconstitution unfolded in children after TCRalphabeta/CD19-depleted allogeneic hematopoietic cell transplantation.

This clonotype has ten or more counts. Its antigen is not yet known. Nothing much larger sits one base from this clone, and base qualities are not available. Libraries were prepared through PCR. Sequenced on an Illumina HiSeq 2500. Molecular barcoding was employed in the preparation of TCR libraries, with unique molecular identifiers being used to normalize TCRbeta repertoire quantification. The public reads were reanalyzed by TCRdb: fastp trimming at Q25, MiXCR alignment, in-frame beta chains only. Rows with one shared CDR3 protein collapse into an entry with the most common genes and DNA. Across this sample there are some 390,000 distinct CDR3 sequences, with around 21% seen only once. The ten largest clones capture 3.8% of the sample. Taken from the germline V gene, the CDR1 and CDR2 loops are SGHRS and YFSETQ. The CDR3 contains 15 residues, cysteine and phenylalanine counted. CDR3 DNA is the only sequence kept; it has 45 bases, read in frame from the first base. Compared with germline, V lacks 2 bases and J lacks 4 bases; bases without a gene match: 4.

This TCR derives from a human donor who donated a stem cell graft to a child with acute myeloid leukemia. The rearranged chain carries TRBV5-1 and TRBJ2-3; 10 nucleotides in the junction match TRBD2. This sample comprised PBMCs from the stem cell graft donor, obtained from the stem cell graft. The CDR3 is CASSFSSGSADTQYF. The DNA is TGCGCCAGCAGCTTTTCTAGCGGGAGTGCAGATACGCAGTATTTT.